The 16 T cell receptor beta chains given below trace back to one sample, sequenced in a study of regulatory T cells in long-lasting Graves disease. With iRepertoire HTBI primers and Arm-PCR of CDR3 regions, TCR beta libraries were built. TCRdb reprocessed the multiplex PCR reads via MiXCR and lists one record per CDR3 protein. This table has 550,000 to 650,000 distinct CDR3 sequences, more than 15% appearing once. The time point is: newly diagnosed GD, antithyroid drugs for less than 3 months. Preparation of the TCR library used RNA extracted from PBMCs. These same records also appear under a second study, on T cells in Graves' hyperthyroidism and ophthalmopathy.

The sequencing here drew on peripheral blood mononuclear cells (PBMCs), taken at new diagnosis, from a patient treated with antithyroid drugs. All receptors derive from a man between 18 and 29 years old with Graves disease.

This clonotype was recorded only once. The genes are TRBV5-1 and TRBJ2-6; 10 nucleotides agree with TRBD2. The V gene's germline CDR1 is SGHRS and CDR2 YFSETQ. The CDR3 is made up of 18 amino acids. The V gene end was trimmed by 3 bases and the J gene end by 0 bases; junction bases not matched to a gene: 6. In DNA form, the CDR3 reads TGCGCCAGCAGCTCGGGACTAGCGCCGACCTCTGGGGCCAACGTCCTGACTTTC. Amino acids: CASSSGLAPTSGANVLTF.

V gene TRBV29-1 combines with J gene TRBJ1-1, with D possibly TRBD1 on 5 matching bases. This CDR3 has 13 residues. Trimming pared 0 bases from V and 5 bases from J, leaving 10 bases between. Germline CDR1 and CDR2: SQVTM and ANQGSEA. The chain's CDR3 is CSVEEGRGTEAFF. The DNA for the CDR3 is TGCAGCGTTGAAGAGGGGCGGGGAACTGAAGCTTTCTTT.

This clonotype was counted at least ten times. The chain employs TRBV7-6 and TRBJ2-7, with TRBD2 identical over 10 bases. The CDR3 length is 15 residues. Per germline, CDR1 SGHVS and CDR2 FNYEAQ. Trimming at V came to 5 bases and at J to 1 base, leaving 5 bases not matched to a gene. The CDR3 DNA is TGTGCCAGCAGCGTTAATAGCGGGAGGTCCTACGAGCAGTACTTC. Its translation is CASSVNSGRSYEQYF.

This clonotype was counted a single time. This may be a read error: a much more frequent sequence differs by one nucleotide. This chain uses TRBV27 with TRBJ2-3, with TRBD2 identical over 9 bases. CDR1 and CDR2 (germline): MNHEY, SMNVEV (reference sequence). This CDR3 contains 15 residues. Trimming took 5 bases from V and 3 from J; bases not matched to a gene: 6. The CDR3 region has the DNA TGTGCCAGCAGTGCGCTAGCGGGACTGACAGATACGCAGTATTTT. This gives the protein CASSALAGLTDTQYF.

This sequence joins TRBV6-1 and TRBJ2-7, with 9 bases that match TRBD1. Looked up from germline, CDR1 is MNHNS and CDR2 is SASEGT. This CDR3 is 14 amino acids long. Trimming removed 6 bases from V and 4 bases from J; junction bases left unmatched: 7. The CDR3 coding sequence is TGTGCCAGCAGGGGACAGGGATTATCTTACGAGCAGTACTTC. This translates into CASRGQGLSYEQYF.

A note on this clonotype: It may be a read error: a sequence one base away is much more abundant. The chain joins TRBV6-1 to TRBJ2-1; TRBD2 matches at 9 bases. V lost 5 bases to trimming and J lost 10 bases; unmatched junction nucleotides: 9. Germline V gene sequence: CDR1 MNHNS, CDR2 SASEGT. The CDR3 is made up of 14 amino acids. The CDR3 is CASSQIAGAYEQFF. In nucleotides, the CDR3 is TGTGCCAGCAGTCAGATAGCGGGAGCCTACGAGCAGTTCTTC.

Points on this clonotype: This may be a read error: a much more frequent sequence differs by one nucleotide. The chain links TRBV2 to TRBJ2-7; unclear D gene. This CDR3 region has 13 residues. Germline V gene data show CDR1 as SNHLY and CDR2 as FYNNEI. The V end was cut by 6 bases, the J end by 3 bases, with 12 bases between. CDR3 protein: CASSPTDLYEQYF. The CDR3 DNA reads TGTGCCAGCAGCCCCACTGACCTCTACGAGCAGTACTTC.

This clonotype has a count of ten or more. This CDR3 reads CSARGTSGGVGGLYEQFF. The CDR3 DNA reads as TGCAGTGCTAGAGGGACTAGCGGGGGGGTTGGGGGTCTGTATGAGCAGTTCTTC. The V and J genes are TRBV20-1 and TRBJ2-1, with 15 bases aligning to TRBD2. The CDR3 consists of 18 residues. Germline CDR1 reads DFQATT; CDR2 reads SNEGSKA (reference sequence). V lost 1 base, J lost 8 bases, and 12 bases stayed unmatched.

In this sample, this clonotype turned up many times. The chain employs TRBV7-9 and TRBJ2-1; D call uncertain. Looked up from germline, CDR1 is SEHNR and CDR2 is FQNEAQ (reference sequence). The V end lost 1 base, the J end lost 9 bases, and 7 bases lay between the germline ends. The CDR3 is 12 residues long. The CDR3 reads CASSLGQTEQFF. CDR3 sequence (DNA): TGTGCCAGCAGCTTAGGGCAGACTGAGCAGTTCTTC. Using reference TRBV7-9 and TRBJ2-1 for the parts outside the CDR3, the full variable domain is DTGVSQNPRHKITKRGQNVTFRCDPISEHNRLYWYRQTLGQGPEFLTYFQNEAQLEKSRLLSDRFSAERPKGSFSTLEIQRTEQGDSAMYLCASSLGQTEQFFGPGTRLTVL.

Many counts were recorded for this clonotype. The rearrangement links TRBV27 to TRBJ1-2; 9 positions agree with TRBD1. Trimming at V came to 4 bases and at J to 6 bases, leaving 12 bases not matched to a gene. CDR1 is MNHEY and CDR2 is SMNVEV in the germline V gene (reference sequence). This CDR3 is 16 amino acids long. The CDR3: CASSSHAGQGINGYTF. CDR3 in DNA: TGTGCCAGCAGTTCTCATGCGGGACAGGGTATCAATGGCTACACCTTC.

The table lists this clonotype with many counts. V is TRBV12-3 or TRBV12-4 and J is TRBJ2-1, with 10 bases identical to TRBD2. CDR3 size: 14 residues. Trimming took 5 bases from V and 8 from J; bases not matched to a gene: 6. Here the CDR3 reads CASSPSGSGHEQFF. CDR3 DNA: TGTGCCAGCAGTCCTAGCGGGAGTGGACATGAGCAGTTCTTC.

V is TRBV20-1 and J is TRBJ2-2; 8 nucleotides line up with TRBD2. V shed 2 bases and J 6 bases; nucleotides not matched to a gene: 8. CDR1 and CDR2 (germline): DFQATT, SNEGSKA (reference sequence). The CDR3 sequence is 15 residues long. CDR3 region: CSARTTGTSSGELFF. For the CDR3, the DNA is TGCAGTGCTAGAACCACCGGGACTAGTTCCGGGGAGCTGTTTTTT.

This clonotype was detected ten times or more. The chain is built from TRBV6-1 and TRBJ1-2; D gene uncertain. CDR3 length equals 15 residues. The ends were cut back, 4 bases at V and 2 bases at J, with 14 bases in the middle. Per the germline V gene, CDR1 is MNHNS and CDR2 is SASEGT. The CDR3: CASSVLKVTNYGYTF. The CDR3 nucleotides are TGTGCCAGCAGTGTGTTAAAAGTTACGAACTATGGCTACACCTTC.

This clonotype was detected once. The chain employs TRBV28 and TRBJ2-6, with a weak D call TRBD1 (6 bases). In germline, CDR1 is MDHEN, CDR2 SYDVKM. V was trimmed by 2 bases and J by 4 bases, leaving 15 bases between them. This CDR3 comprises 17 residues. The CDR3 loop is CASSLHRESGGANVLTF. The CDR3 region has the DNA TGTGCCAGCAGTTTACACAGGGAGTCGGGCGGGGCCAACGTCCTGACTTTC.

This clonotype was seen once. The rearrangement links TRBV20-1 to TRBJ1-5; 11 bases fit TRBD1. J gave up 7 bases and V 3 bases, and 5 bases lay outside the gene matches. There are 14 residues in the CDR3. Germline CDR1 is DFQATT and CDR2 is SNEGSKA (reference sequence). CDR3 coding DNA: TGCAGTGCTAGGGGGACAGGGGGAACGCAGCCCCAGCATTTT. Protein product: CSARGTGGTQPQHF.

V gene TRBV9 combines with J gene TRBJ2-3; 9 bases fit TRBD1. This CDR3 region has 15 residues. The J segment lost 0 bases and the V segment lost 6 bases, leaving 5 bases of the junction unmatched. Germline V gene sequence: CDR1 SGDLS, CDR2 YYNGEE. The DNA for the CDR3 is TGTGCCAGCACAACAGGGGGCTCCAGCACAGATACGCAGTATTTT. It yields the protein CASTTGGSSTDTQYF. Full variable domain (outside the CDR3, taken from reference TRBV9 and TRBJ2-3): DSGVTQTPKHLITATGQRVTLRCSPRSGDLSVYWYQQSLDQGLQFLIQYYNGEERAKGNILERFSAQQFPDLHSELNLSSLELGDSALYFCASTTGGSSTDTQYFGPGTRLTVL.